This T cell receptor beta chain was documented in a study of CD8+ T cells in alopecia areata. Findings of the study overall: Tofacitinib did not eliminate many expanded lesional clones from scalp or blood. Patients displayed less clarity in TCR sharing than mice, a finding possibly related to HLA. Treatment with tofacitinib significantly lowered scalp clonality and reduced expanded CD8+ clones among the top 100.

Regarding treatment: oral pan-JAK inhibitor, 5-10 mg twice daily. Peripheral blood, together with lesional scalp punch biopsies, was collected from alopecia areata patients. In this sample, this clone turned up a few times. The antigen is unknown. This CDR3 comprises 13 residues. Germline V gives CDR1 KGHSH, CDR2 LQKENI. The V and J ends lost 3 bases and 1 base respectively, with 5 bases between them. Sequencing used cDNA as its template, made by extracting RNA and reverse transcribing it. Measured with immunoSEQ multiplex PCR; TCRdb has only the in-frame clones, and not every one. The sample records a few hundred thousand clones, more than 30% being singletons.

The sequenced sample was CD4+ T cells sorted from blood, obtained between weeks 30 and 35, from a patient treated with tofacitinib. The origin of this receptor is a human donor with alopecia areata. The rearrangement joins TRBV18 to TRBJ2-3; D might be TRBD1 or TRBD2, each matching 5 bases. The CDR3 here is CASSPGGTDTQYF. The CDR3 DNA reads as TGTGCCAGCTCACCGGGGGGCACAGATACGCAGTATTTT.